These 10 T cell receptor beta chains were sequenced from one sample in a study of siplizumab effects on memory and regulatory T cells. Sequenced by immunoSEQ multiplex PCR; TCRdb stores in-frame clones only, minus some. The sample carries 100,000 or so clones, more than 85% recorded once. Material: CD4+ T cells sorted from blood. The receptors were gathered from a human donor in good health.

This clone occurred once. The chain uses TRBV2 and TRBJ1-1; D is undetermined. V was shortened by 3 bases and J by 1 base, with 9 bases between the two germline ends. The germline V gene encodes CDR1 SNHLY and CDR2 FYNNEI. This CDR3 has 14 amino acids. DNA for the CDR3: TGTGCCAGCAGTGACACGGTGACGAACACTGAAGCTTTCTTT. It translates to CASSDTVTNTEAFF.

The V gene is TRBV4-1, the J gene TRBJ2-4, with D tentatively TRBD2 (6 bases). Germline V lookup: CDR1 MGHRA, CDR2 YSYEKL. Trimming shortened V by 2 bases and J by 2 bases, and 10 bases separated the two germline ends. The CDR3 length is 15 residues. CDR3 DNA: TGCGCCAGCAGCCAACCAGCGGGTCCCAAAAACATTCAGTACTTC. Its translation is CASSQPAGPKNIQYF.

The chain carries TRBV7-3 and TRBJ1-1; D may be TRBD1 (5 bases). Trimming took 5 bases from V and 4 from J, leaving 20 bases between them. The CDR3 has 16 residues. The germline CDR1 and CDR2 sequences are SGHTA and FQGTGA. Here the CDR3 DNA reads TGTGCCAGCAGCCCTGACCGTCCCGGGGGGAGCACTGAAGCTTTCTTT. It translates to CASSPDRPGGSTEAFF.

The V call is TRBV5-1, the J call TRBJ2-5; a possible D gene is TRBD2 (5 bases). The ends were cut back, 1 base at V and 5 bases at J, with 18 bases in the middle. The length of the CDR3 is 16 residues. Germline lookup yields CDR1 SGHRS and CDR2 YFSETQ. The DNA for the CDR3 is TGCGCCAGCAGCTTGAAACCCCAAGGGAGCGAGGAGACCCAGTACTTC. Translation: CASSLKPQGSEETQYF.

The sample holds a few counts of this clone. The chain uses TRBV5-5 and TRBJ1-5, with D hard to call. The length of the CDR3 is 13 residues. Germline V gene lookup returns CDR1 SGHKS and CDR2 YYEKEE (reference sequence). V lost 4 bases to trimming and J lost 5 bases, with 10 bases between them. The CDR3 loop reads CASSQLWDQPQHF. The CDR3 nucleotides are TGTGCCAGCAGCCAACTATGGGATCAGCCCCAGCATTTT.

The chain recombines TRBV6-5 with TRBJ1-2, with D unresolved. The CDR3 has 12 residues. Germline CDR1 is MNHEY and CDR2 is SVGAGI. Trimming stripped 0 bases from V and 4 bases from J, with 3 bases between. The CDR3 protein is CASSYSPYGYTF. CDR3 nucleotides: TGTGCCAGCAGTTACTCCCCCTATGGCTACACCTTC.

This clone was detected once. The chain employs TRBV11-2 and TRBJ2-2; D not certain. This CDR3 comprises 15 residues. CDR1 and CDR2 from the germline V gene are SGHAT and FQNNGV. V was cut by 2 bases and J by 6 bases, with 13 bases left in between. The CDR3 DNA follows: TGTGCCAGCAGCTTATTGTTTACGCTTCCCGGGGAGCTGTTTTTT. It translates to CASSLLFTLPGELFF. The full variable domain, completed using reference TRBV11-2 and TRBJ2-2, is EAGVAQSPRYKIIEKRQSVAFWCNPISGHATLYWYQQILGQGPKLLIQFQNNGVVDDSQLPKDRFSAERLKGVDSTLKIQPAKLEDSAVYLCASSLLFTLPGELFFGEGSRLTVL.

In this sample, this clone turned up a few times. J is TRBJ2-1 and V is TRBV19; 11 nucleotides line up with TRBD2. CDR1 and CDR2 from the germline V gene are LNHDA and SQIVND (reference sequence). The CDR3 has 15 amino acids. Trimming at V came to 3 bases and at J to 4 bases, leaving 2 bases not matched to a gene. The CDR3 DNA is TGTGCCAGTAGTATCGGGACTAGCGGATACAATGAGCAGTTCTTC. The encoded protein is CASSIGTSGYNEQFF.

CDR3 protein: CASSIGRAGNQPQHF. The DNA of the CDR3 is TGTGCCAGTAGTATAGGTCGGGCAGGTAATCAGCCCCAGCATTTT. The gene calls are TRBV19 and TRBJ1-5; no reliable D call. Trimming left V 1 base short and J 4 bases short, with 11 bases between. Germline V gene data show CDR1 as LNHDA and CDR2 as SQIVND (reference sequence). The CDR3 spans 15 residues. The full variable domain, with the rest looked up from reference TRBV19 and TRBJ1-5, is DGGITQSPKYLFRKEGQNVTLSCEQNLNHDAMYWYRQDPGQGLRLIYYSQIVNDFQKGDIAEGYSVSREKKESFPLTVTSAQKNPTAFYLCASSIGRAGNQPQHFGDGTRLSIL.

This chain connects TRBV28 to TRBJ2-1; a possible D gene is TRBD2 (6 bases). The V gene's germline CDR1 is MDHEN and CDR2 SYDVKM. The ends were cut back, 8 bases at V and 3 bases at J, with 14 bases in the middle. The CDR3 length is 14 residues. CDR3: CASGGISGYNEQFF. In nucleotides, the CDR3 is TGTGCCAGCGGCGGGATTTCGGGCTACAATGAGCAGTTCTTC.